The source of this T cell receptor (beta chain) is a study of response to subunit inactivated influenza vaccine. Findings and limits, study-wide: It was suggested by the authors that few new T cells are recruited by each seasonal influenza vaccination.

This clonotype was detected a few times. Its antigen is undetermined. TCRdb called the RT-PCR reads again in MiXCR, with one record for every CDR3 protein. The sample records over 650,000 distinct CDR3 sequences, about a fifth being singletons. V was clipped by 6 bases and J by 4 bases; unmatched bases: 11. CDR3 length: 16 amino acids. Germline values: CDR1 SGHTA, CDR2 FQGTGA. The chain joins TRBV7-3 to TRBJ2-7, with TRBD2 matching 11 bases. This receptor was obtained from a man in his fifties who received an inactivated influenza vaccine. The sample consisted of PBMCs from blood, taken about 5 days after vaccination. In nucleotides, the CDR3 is TGTGCCAGCAGTCCCGCCGGGACTAGCGGAGTTTACGAGCAGTACTTC. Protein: CASSPAGTSGVYEQYF.